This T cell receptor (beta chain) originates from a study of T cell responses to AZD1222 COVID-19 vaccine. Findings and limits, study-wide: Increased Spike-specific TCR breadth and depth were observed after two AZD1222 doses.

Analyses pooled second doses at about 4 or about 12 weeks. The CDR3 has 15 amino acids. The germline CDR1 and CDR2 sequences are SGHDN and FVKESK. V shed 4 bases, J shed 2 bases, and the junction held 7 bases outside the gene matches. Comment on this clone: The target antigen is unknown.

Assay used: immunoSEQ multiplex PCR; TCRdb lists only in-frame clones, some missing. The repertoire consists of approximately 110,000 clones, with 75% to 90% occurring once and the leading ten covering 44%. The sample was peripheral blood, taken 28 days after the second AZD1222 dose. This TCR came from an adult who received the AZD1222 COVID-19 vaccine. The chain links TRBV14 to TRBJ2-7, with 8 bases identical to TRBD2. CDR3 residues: CASSLSSGSAYEQYF. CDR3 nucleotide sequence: TGTGCCAGCAGCCTTTCGAGCGGGAGTGCCTACGAGCAGTACTTC.